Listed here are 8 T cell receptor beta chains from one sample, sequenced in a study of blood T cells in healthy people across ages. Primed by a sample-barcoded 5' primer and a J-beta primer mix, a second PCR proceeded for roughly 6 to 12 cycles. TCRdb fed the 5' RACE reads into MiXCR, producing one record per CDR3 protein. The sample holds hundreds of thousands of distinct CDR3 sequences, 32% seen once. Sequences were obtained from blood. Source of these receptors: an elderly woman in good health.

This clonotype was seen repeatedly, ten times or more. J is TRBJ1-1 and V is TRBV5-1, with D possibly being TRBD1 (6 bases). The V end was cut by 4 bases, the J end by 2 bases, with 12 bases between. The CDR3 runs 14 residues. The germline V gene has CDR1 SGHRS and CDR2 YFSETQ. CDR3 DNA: TGCGCCAGCAGCCCCGGACAGATCAACACTGAAGCTTTCTTT. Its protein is CASSPGQINTEAFF.

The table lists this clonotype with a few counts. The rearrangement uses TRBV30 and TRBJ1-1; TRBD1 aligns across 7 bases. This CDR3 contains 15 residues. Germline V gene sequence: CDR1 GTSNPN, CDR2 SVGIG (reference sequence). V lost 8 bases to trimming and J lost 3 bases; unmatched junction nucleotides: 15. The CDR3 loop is CAGKGQSSSHTEAFF. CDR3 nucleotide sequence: TGTGCCGGAAAGGGACAGTCATCGTCTCACACTGAAGCTTTCTTT. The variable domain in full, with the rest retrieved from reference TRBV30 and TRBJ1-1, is SQTIHQWPATLVQPVGSPLSLECTVEGTSNPNLYWYRQAAGRGLQLLFYSVGIGQISSEVPQNLSASRPQDRQFILSSKKLLLSDSGFYLCAGKGQSSSHTEAFFGQGTRLTVV.

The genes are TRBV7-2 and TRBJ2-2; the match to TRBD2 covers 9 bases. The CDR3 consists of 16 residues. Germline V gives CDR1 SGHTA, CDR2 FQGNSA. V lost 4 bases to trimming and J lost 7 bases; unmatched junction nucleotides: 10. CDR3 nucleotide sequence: TGTGCCAGCAGCTCCCTTGGCGGGGGGGCTGGCGGGGAGCTGTTTTTT. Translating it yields CASSSLGGGAGGELFF.

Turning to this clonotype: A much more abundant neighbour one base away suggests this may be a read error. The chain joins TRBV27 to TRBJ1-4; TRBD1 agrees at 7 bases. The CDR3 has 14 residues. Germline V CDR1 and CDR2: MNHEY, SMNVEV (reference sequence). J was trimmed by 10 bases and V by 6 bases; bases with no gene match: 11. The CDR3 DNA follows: TGTGCCAGCAGGGGCAGGGGGACCTATGGAAAACTGTTTTTT. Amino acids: CASRGRGTYGKLFF.

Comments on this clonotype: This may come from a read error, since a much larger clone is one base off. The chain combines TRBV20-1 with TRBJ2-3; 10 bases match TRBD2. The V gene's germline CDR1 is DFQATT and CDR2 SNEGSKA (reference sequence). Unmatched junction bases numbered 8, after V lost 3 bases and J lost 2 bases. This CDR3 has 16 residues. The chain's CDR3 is CSASVAAGGPTDTQYF. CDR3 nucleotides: TGCAGTGCTAGCGTTGCAGCGGGGGGGCCCACAGATACGCAGTATTTT.

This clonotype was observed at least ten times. This chain's CDR3 is CAISAPGQGTDTQYF. The CDR3 coding sequence is TGTGCCATCAGTGCACCGGGACAGGGGACGGATACGCAGTATTTT. The rearrangement uses TRBV10-3 and TRBJ2-3; 10 bases map to TRBD1. The CDR3 loop spans 15 amino acids. Germline CDR1 ENHRY, CDR2 SYGVKD. J was trimmed by 6 bases and V by 4 bases; bases with no gene match: 7.

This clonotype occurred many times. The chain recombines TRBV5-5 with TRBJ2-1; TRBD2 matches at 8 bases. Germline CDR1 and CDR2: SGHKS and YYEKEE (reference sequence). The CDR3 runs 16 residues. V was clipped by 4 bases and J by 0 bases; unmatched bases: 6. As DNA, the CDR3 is TGTGCCAGCAGCACAATTAGCGGGATCTCCTACAATGAGCAGTTCTTC. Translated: CASSTISGISYNEQFF.

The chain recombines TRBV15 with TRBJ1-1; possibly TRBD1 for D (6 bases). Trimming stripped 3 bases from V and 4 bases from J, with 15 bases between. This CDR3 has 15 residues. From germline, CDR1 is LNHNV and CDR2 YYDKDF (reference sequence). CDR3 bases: TGTGCCACCAGCAGCACAAGTGCAGGGGCCACTGAAGCTTTCTTT. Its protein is CATSSTSAGATEAFF.